This is a list of T cell receptor beta chains from one sample in a study of blood T cell repertoires in COVID-19. The assay was immunoSEQ multiplex PCR, and TCRdb's table has in-frame clones only and misses some. The sample includes more than 150,000 clones, approximately 78% of them seen just once. Sequencing used PBMCs or T cells enriched from blood (not recorded which). Receptor source: a woman between 45 and 65 years old who had recovered from COVID-19. Each CDR3 is given with its conserved first and last residue. D genes are given only for firm matches. Not every row has a clone size; where given, it reads once, few, many or a size class.

length | J | V | size | D | DNA | CDR3
15 | TRBJ1-1 | TRBV7-2 | . | . | TGTGCCAGCAGCAACCGGACACTATCAAACACTGAAGCTTTCTTT | CASSNRTLSNTEAFF
14 | TRBJ2-5 | TRBV24-1 | . | . | TGTGCCACCAGTGATTTAGTCAGCCGGGGGACCCAGTACTTC | CATSDLVSRGTQYF
15 | TRBJ1-1 | TRBV6-5 | once | TRBD1 | TGTGCCAGCAGTTGGACAGGACAAATGAACACTGAAGCTTTCTTT | CASSWTGQMNTEAFF
14 | TRBJ2-5 | TRBV5-4 | once | . | TGTGCCAGCAGCTCCTCATACCAGGGTGAGACCCAGTACTTC | CASSSSYQGETQYF
14 | TRBJ1-4 | TRBV19 | . | . | TGTGCCAGTAGTATGGCGGGGTATAATGAAAAACTGTTTTTT | CASSMAGYNEKLFF
16 | TRBJ2-2 | TRBV11-2 | . | . | TGTGCCAGCAGCCTACAGACAGTTCGGGCCACCGGGGAGCTGTTTTTT | CASSLQTVRATGELFF
15 | TRBJ2-1 | TRBV7-2 | . | . | TGTGCCAGCAGCTTAGGGGCCCAATTCTACAATGAGCAGTTCTTC | CASSLGAQFYNEQFF
16 | TRBJ2-5 | TRBV5-1 | . | TRBD2 | TGCGCCAGCAGCTTAGGTCCACTAGCGGGACAAGAGACCCAGTACTTC | CASSLGPLAGQETQYF
17 | TRBJ2-3 | TRBV19 | once | TRBD2 | TGTGCCAGTAGTACCCTACTACTAGCGCCGAGCACAGATACGCAGTATTTT | CASSTLLLAPSTDTQYF
13 | TRBJ1-3 | TRBV7-2 | . | . | TGTGCCACAGCCGGGACTTTGGGAAACACCATATATTTT | CATAGTLGNTIYF
13 | TRBJ1-2 | TRBV12-3/TRBV12-4 | . | TRBD1 | TGTGCCAGCAGTTCCACAGGGGACGTTGGCTACACCTTC | CASSSTGDVGYTF
15 | TRBJ2-7 | TRBV7-2 | . | . | TGTGCCAGCAGCTTCGCCTCAGGGACTTACTACGAGCAGTACTTC | CASSFASGTYYEQYF
14 | TRBJ1-4 | TRBV11-3 | . | . | TGTGCCAGCAGCACCCGACCCAGGCTCGAAAAACTGTTTTTT | CASSTRPRLEKLFF
15 | TRBJ1-6 | TRBV28 | . | TRBD1 | TGTGCCAGCAGTACGGGACAGGGATATAATTCACCCCTCCACTTT | CASSTGQGYNSPLHF
15 | TRBJ1-1 | TRBV4-1 | . | . | TGCGCCAGCAGCCAAGGAAGTGGCAGGATGACTGAAGCTTTCTTT | CASSQGSGRMTEAFF
11 | TRBJ2-7 | TRBV25-1 | . | . | TGTGCCAGCGCAAACAGGGACGAGCAGTACTTC | CASANRDEQYF
14 | TRBJ2-2 | TRBV18 | . | TRBD2 | TGTGCCAGCTCACCAAAGCGGGAGCCCGGGGAGCTGTTTTTT | CASSPKREPGELFF
14 | TRBJ1-4 | TRBV5-8 | . | . | TGTGCCAGCAGCTTGTTTGAGGCTAATGAAAAACTGTTTTTT | CASSLFEANEKLFF
13 | TRBJ1-2 | TRBV6-1 | few | . | TGTGCCAGCAGTGAGTCGGTAAACTATGGCTACACCTTC | CASSESVNYGYTF
15 | TRBJ1-5 | TRBV28 | . | TRBD1 | TGTGCCAGCAGTTATGTCGACAGGGCCAATCAGCCCCAGCATTTT | CASSYVDRANQPQHF
13 | TRBJ1-6 | TRBV28 | few | TRBD1 | TGTGCCAGTAAACAGGGGGCTTGGACACCCCTCCACTTT | CASKQGAWTPLHF
16 | TRBJ2-7 | TRBV27 | . | . | TGTGCCAGCAGTTTATCGGGCAGCCGAACCCCCTACGAGCAGTACTTC | CASSLSGSRTPYEQYF
18 | TRBJ1-6 | TRBV27 | . | TRBD1 | TGTGCCAGCAGTCCGGGACAGGGAATCGGCTCCTATAATTCACCCCTCCACTTT | CASSPGQGIGSYNSPLHF
15 | TRBJ2-7 | TRBV6-5 | . | TRBD2 | TGTGCCAGCAGTGACTCTAGCGGGAGCCCCTACGAGCAGTACTTC | CASSDSSGSPYEQYF
16 | TRBJ1-2 | TRBV18 | many | TRBD1 | TGTGCCAGCTCCCAATCCTTACAGGGGGACGACTATGGCTACACCTTC | CASSQSLQGDDYGYTF
15 | TRBJ2-7 | TRBV5-4 | . | TRBD2 | TGTGCCAGCAGCTGGGGAGCGGGAGGGCCTGACGAGCAGTACTTC | CASSWGAGGPDEQYF
17 | TRBJ1-1 | TRBV4-1 | few | TRBD1 | TGCGCCAGCAGCCAAGTTGGGACAGAGCCAGTAGGTACTGAAGCTTTCTTT | CASSQVGTEPVGTEAFF
15 | TRBJ2-1 | TRBV5-4 | . | TRBD2 | TGTGCCAGCAGCTTGGCGGCTAGCGGTTACAATGAGCAGTTCTTC | CASSLAASGYNEQFF
13 | TRBJ2-2 | TRBV9 | . | . | TGTGCCAGCACCCAAACTAGCTCCGGGGAGCTGTTTTTT | CASTQTSSGELFF
17 | TRBJ2-2 | TRBV19 | . | TRBD1 | TGTGCCACTCGCCAGAGGGGACAGGGGGTTAACACCGGGGAGCTGTTTTTT | CATRQRGQGVNTGELFF
15 | TRBJ1-1 | TRBV28 | . | . | TGTGCCAGCAGTTTACCAGGGGATATGAACACTGAAGCTTTCTTT | CASSLPGDMNTEAFF
16 | TRBJ2-7 | TRBV7-2 | . | TRBD2 | TGTGCCAGCAGCTTAGGAGCTAGCGGGGCCTCCTACGAGCAGTACTTC | CASSLGASGASYEQYF
14 | TRBJ2-1 | TRBV28 | few | . | TGTGCCAGCACCCCGGGATACTCCTACAATGAGCAGTTCTTC | CASTPGYSYNEQFF
14 | TRBJ1-2 | TRBV6-5 | . | TRBD1 | TGTGCCAGCAGTTATAGGGACAGGGGCTATGGCTACACCTTC | CASSYRDRGYGYTF
13 | TRBJ2-5 | TRBV28 | few | . | TGTGCCAGCAGTTCGACAGTCCAAGAGACCCAGTACTTC | CASSSTVQETQYF
15 | TRBJ1-1 | TRBV27 | few | TRBD1 | TGTGCCAGCAGTTCGTCCGGACAGGCCCACACTGAAGCTTTCTTT | CASSSSGQAHTEAFF
15 | TRBJ2-5 | TRBV27 | . | . | TGTGCCACCACCCCGAACGGGAGAGGTTCAGAGACCCAGTACTTC | CATTPNGRGSETQYF
17 | TRBJ1-3 | TRBV28 | . | TRBD1 | TGTGCCAGCAGTGGGTCGGACAGGATGGACTCTGGAAACACCATATATTTT | CASSGSDRMDSGNTIYF
13 | TRBJ1-5 | TRBV27 | . | . | TGTGCCAGCACCCCCTGGGGCAGTCAGCCCCAGCATTTT | CASTPWGSQPQHF
11 | TRBJ1-1 | TRBV30 | . | . | TGTGCCTGGAGTGGGGGGCTTCAAGCTTTCTTT | CAWSGGLQAFF
18 | TRBJ2-3 | TRBV15 | few | TRBD2 | TGTGCCACCAGCAGAGGACTAGCGGGAGTACGAAGCCCAGATACGCAGTATTTT | CATSRGLAGVRSPDTQYF
14 | TRBJ2-3 | TRBV27 | once | . | TGTGCCAGCAGCACTGACTCCTACACAGATACGCAGTATTTT | CASSTDSYTDTQYF
14 | TRBJ2-1 | TRBV24-1 | . | . | TGTGCCACCCCCCGGGAGAGCTCCTACAATGAGCAGTTCTTC | CATPRESSYNEQFF
15 | TRBJ2-7 | TRBV23-1 | once | . | TGCGCCAGCAGTCATTCCCGACGAGGGCCGCGCGAGCAGTACTTC | CASSHSRRGPREQYF
14 | TRBJ1-4 | TRBV28 | few | TRBD1 | TGTGCCAGCAGTTCCGGGACAGGGTTCGAAAAACTGTTTTTT | CASSSGTGFEKLFF
16 | TRBJ2-7 | TRBV5-4 | . | . | TGTGCCAGCAGCCTTCCGGGGGCGGGAGCCGTCTACGAGCAGTACTTC | CASSLPGAGAVYEQYF
14 | TRBJ2-7 | TRBV5-1 | . | . | TGCGCCAGCAGCGGCGGGGCCAATTCCTACGAGCAGTACTTC | CASSGGANSYEQYF
14 | TRBJ2-7 | TRBV6-5 | . | . | TGTGCCAGCAGTTACTTGGCCGCAGCCTACGAGCAGTACTTC | CASSYLAAAYEQYF
13 | TRBJ1-6 | TRBV30 | . | . | TGTGCCTGGAACCCAGTGAATAATTCACCCCTCCACTTT | CAWNPVNNSPLHF
11 | TRBJ1-1 | TRBV28 | once | . | TGTGCCAGCAGTTCACTCTCTGAAGCTTTCTTT | CASSSLSEAFF
15 | TRBJ1-3 | TRBV11-2 | . | . | TGTGCCAGCAGCCGGGTCGCGGGACCTAGAAACACCATATATTTT | CASSRVAGPRNTIYF
13 | TRBJ2-7 | TRBV30 | . | . | TGTGCCTGGAGTGTACGAGGGTCCTACGAGCAGTACTTC | CAWSVRGSYEQYF
16 | TRBJ2-2 | TRBV3-1/TRBV3-2 | . | TRBD1 | TGTGCCAGCAGCCCAGGGGACAGGGGTAGGACCGGGGAGCTGTTTTTT | CASSPGDRGRTGELFF
16 | TRBJ2-1 | TRBV5-1 | . | TRBD2 | TGCGCCAGCAGCTTGGCGAGGACTAGCGGGAGCGATGAGCAGTTCTTC | CASSLARTSGSDEQFF
13 | TRBJ2-7 | TRBV10-2 | . | TRBD2 | TGCGCCAGCAGTGCAACTAGCGCGTACGAGCAGTACTTC | CASSATSAYEQYF
16 | TRBJ2-3 | TRBV9 | . | TRBD2 | TGTGCCAGCAGCGGGACCGGGACTAGCGGGAGTGCTACGCAGTATTTT | CASSGTGTSGSATQYF